The source of this T cell receptor beta chain is a study of post-analysis software for immune sequencing data. Study-wide background: Both relapsing-remitting and secondary progressive multiple sclerosis featured among the disease courses, as did progressive-relapsing multiple sclerosis.

For this clonotype: Its antigen is still unknown.

Study-wide results and caveats: In patients, 4 to 6 TRBV segments were more frequent than in controls, with TRBV5-6, TRBV5-1 and TRBV20-1 among them. F-measure co-clustering was strong for batch-matched samples. Multiple sclerosis patients had significantly lower normalized Chao1 diversity than controls.

The V gene's germline CDR1 is LNHDA and CDR2 SQIVND (reference sequence). The J segment lost 1 base and the V segment lost 6 bases, leaving 2 bases of the junction unmatched. CDR3 size: 14 residues. Unique-molecular-identifier-tagged TCR beta cDNA libraries were used. The yield from about 1 to 10 million T cells was around 500,000 cDNA molecules in total. One entry per CDR3 protein, called by TCRdb with MiXCR from the PCR reads. Of 700,000 to 900,000 distinct CDR3 sequences in the sample, 46% were seen once. The sequencing sample was made of blood. The chain links TRBV19 to TRBJ2-2; TRBD1 matches at 7 bases. This receptor was identified in a girl aged 10 to 17 with multiple sclerosis. The CDR3 protein is CASRQGWNTGELFF. Written as DNA, the CDR3 is TGTGCCAGTAGACAGGGGTGGAACACCGGGGAGCTGTTTTTT.